The sequence of this TCR beta chain was determined in a study of T cells after yellow fever vaccination. Study background: Low-cell-number fractions were prepared with SMART-Seq v4 Ultra Low Input. Study-wide findings and caveats: Most primary-vaccination clones reappeared after the booster (96% CD4, roughly 88% CD8). Researchers cautioned that FACS-sorted repertoires could harbor abundant clonotypes contaminating from the bulk population.

This clonotype was recorded a few times. What it binds is not known. In making TCR cDNA, 5'RACE template switching added a universal primer site and UMIs to it. TCRdb ran MiXCR on the 5' RACE reads and lists one entry per CDR3 protein. Among approximately 260,000 distinct CDR3 sequences, 5.2% were seen once, and the ten largest hold around 3.3%. The germline CDR1 and CDR2 sequences are MGHRA and YSYEKL. The CDR3 loop spans 14 amino acids. Trimming cost V 4 bases and J 6 bases, with 15 bases left between them. The chain couples TRBV4-1 to TRBJ1-2, with D possibly being TRBD1 (6 bases). The sequence derives from a man aged 18 to 30 who received the YFV17D yellow fever vaccine. The specimen comprised CD4+ T cells sorted from PBMCs, sampled on the day of the yellow fever booster vaccination. Here the CDR3 DNA reads TGCGCCAGCAGCCCTCGGGGGGGCGCCCATGGCTACACCTTC. Protein product: CASSPRGGAHGYTF.